This T cell receptor (beta chain) was observed in a study of blood T cell repertoires in COVID-19. Study background: Sample material is recorded as cDNA or gDNA derived from T cells, B-cell-depleted T cells, or PBMCs.

This CDR3 spans 11 amino acids. Germline assignment: CDR1 SNHLY and CDR2 FYNNEI. V lost 5 bases and J lost 11, with 12 bases in between. Under the authors' procedure: Amplification of reference gene primers was used by the study to estimate nucleated cell counts. Assay: immunoSEQ multiplex PCR; the TCRdb copy retains only in-frame clones and omits some. V and J calls and clone size follow that table, whereas D and trimming were derived from the DNA. Counted here are some 170,000 clones, approximately 82% occurring once; the ten biggest clones make up roughly 15%. Individuals aged about 18 to 89 years were recruited from approximately 22 US areas. Recovery among Cohort 3 donors was established by two negative PCRs, clearance, or symptom resolution.

The gene calls are TRBV2 and TRBJ1-1; unclear D gene. The sequence was collected from a man in his fifties or sixties who had recovered from COVID-19. Sequenced sample: PBMCs or T cells enriched from blood (not recorded which). The DNA for the CDR3 is TGTGCCAGCAGTTTCGACGAGGGCGCTTTCTTT. Amino acids: CASSFDEGAFF. Full variable domain (rest looked up from reference TRBV2 and TRBJ1-1): EPEVTQTPSHQVTQMGQEVILRCVPISNHLYFYWYRQILGQKVEFLVSFYNNEISEKSEIFDDQFSVERPDGSNFTLKIRSTKLEDSAMYFCASSFDEGAFFGQGTRLTVV.